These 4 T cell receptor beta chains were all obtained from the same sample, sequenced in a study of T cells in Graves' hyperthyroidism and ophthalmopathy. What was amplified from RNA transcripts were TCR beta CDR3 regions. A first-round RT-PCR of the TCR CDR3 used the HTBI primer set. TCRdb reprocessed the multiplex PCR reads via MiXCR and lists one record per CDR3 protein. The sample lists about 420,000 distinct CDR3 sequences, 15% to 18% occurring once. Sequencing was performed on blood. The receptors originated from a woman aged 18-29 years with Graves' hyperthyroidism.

The CDR3 sequence: CASSIRGGSANEQFF. CDR3 in DNA: TGTGCCAGTAGTATTCGAGGGGGGAGCGCCAATGAGCAGTTCTTC. The chain links TRBV19 to TRBJ2-1; D is possibly TRBD1 or TRBD2 (6 bases each). Germline CDR1 LNHDA, CDR2 SQIVND (reference sequence). V was shortened by 3 bases and J by 6 bases, with 15 bases between the two germline ends. This CDR3 is built from 15 residues.

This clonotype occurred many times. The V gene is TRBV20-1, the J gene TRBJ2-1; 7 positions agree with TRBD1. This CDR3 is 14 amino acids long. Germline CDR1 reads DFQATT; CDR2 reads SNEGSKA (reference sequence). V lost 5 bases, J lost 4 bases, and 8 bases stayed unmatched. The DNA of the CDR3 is TGCAGTGCTTATCCCGGGACAGCTTACAATGAGCAGTTCTTC. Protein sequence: CSAYPGTAYNEQFF.

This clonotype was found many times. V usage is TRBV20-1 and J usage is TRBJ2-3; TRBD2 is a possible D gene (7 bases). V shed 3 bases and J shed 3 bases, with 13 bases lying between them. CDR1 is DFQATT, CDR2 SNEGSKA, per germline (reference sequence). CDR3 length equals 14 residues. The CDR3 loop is CSASGGGATDTQYF. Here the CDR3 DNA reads TGCAGTGCTAGTGGAGGGGGGGCGACAGATACGCAGTATTTT.

DNA for the CDR3: TGCGCCAGCAGCTTTATCGAGCAGACCGAGCAGTACTTC. Its translation is CASSFIEQTEQYF. The chain employs TRBV5-1 and TRBJ2-7; D gene uncertain. Per germline, CDR1 SGHRS and CDR2 YFSETQ. Trimming shortened V by 2 bases and J by 6 bases, and 12 bases separated the two germline ends. The CDR3 loop spans 13 amino acids. The full variable domain, in which reference TRBV5-1 and TRBJ2-7 provide the parts outside the CDR3, is KAGVTQTPRYLIKTRGQQVTLSCSPISGHRSVSWYQQTPGQGLQFLFEYFSETQRNKGNFPGRFSGRQFSNSRSEMNVSTLELGDSALYLCASSFIEQTEQYFGPGTRLTVT.